Presented here are 9 T cell receptor beta chains from one specimen sequenced in a study of patients and donors after allogeneic stem cell transplantation. Using its own MiXCR run on the RT-PCR reads, TCRdb lists one record per CDR3 protein. The data show approximately 98,000 distinct CDR3 sequences, approximately 35% seen once. The sample consisted of blood, either unsorted or a sorted T cell fraction (not recorded which). Receptors originate from a human donor who was either an allogeneic HSCT recipient or a stem cell or donor lymphocyte infusion donor (not recorded which). It is not recorded whose cells these are; they may come from a transplant donor.

This clonotype was counted a few times. The chain links TRBV4-3 to TRBJ2-3; 11 nucleotides match TRBD2. Unmatched junction bases numbered 6, after V lost 2 bases and J lost 2 bases. CDR1 LGHNA and CDR2 YSLEER come from the germline V gene. This CDR3 spans 17 amino acids. CDR3 amino acids: CASSQFKTSGDTDTQYF. As DNA, the CDR3 is TGCGCCAGCAGCCAATTCAAGACTAGCGGGGACACAGATACGCAGTATTTT.

This clonotype was observed a few times. The chain couples TRBV5-1 to TRBJ2-1; 7 bases match TRBD1. The CDR3 loop spans 14 amino acids. Germline CDR1 is SGHRS and CDR2 is YFSETQ. With V trimmed by 6 bases and J by 3 bases, 6 bases remained unmatched. This CDR3 reads CASKTGDNYNEQFF. CDR3 sequence (DNA): TGCGCCAGCAAAACAGGGGACAACTACAATGAGCAGTTCTTC.

This chain uses TRBV12-3 or TRBV12-4 with TRBJ2-3, with a tentative D call TRBD2 (6 bases). The CDR3 totals 15 residues. V was pared by 5 bases and J by 0 bases, with 12 bases between. The CDR3 spells CASSGTPPSTDTQYF. CDR3 in DNA: TGTGCCAGCAGTGGGACTCCCCCTAGCACAGATACGCAGTATTTT.

The chain is built from TRBV4-3 and TRBJ2-4, with D possibly matching TRBD1 (5 bases). The ends were cut back, 0 bases at V and 7 bases at J, with 7 bases in the middle. The germline CDR1 and CDR2 sequences are LGHNA and YSLEER. The CDR3 loop spans 13 amino acids. CDR3: CASSQEKGNIQYF. The DNA of the CDR3 is TGCGCCAGCAGCCAAGAAAAGGGGAACATTCAGTACTTC.

With regard to this clonotype: A much larger clone lies one base from this, so it may be a read error. The genes are TRBV12-3 or TRBV12-4 and TRBJ1-5; D possibly corresponds to TRBD1 (6 bases). This CDR3 contains 16 residues. The CDR3 sequence is CAGSSHALQGSQPQHF. Here the CDR3 DNA reads TGTGCCGGCAGTTCGCACGCCTTACAGGGAAGTCAGCCCCAGCATTTT.

The chain is built from TRBV9 and TRBJ2-1; 12 bases agree with TRBD2. With V trimmed by 3 bases and J by 10 bases, 5 bases remained unmatched. Germline V gene data show CDR1 as SGDLS and CDR2 as YYNGEE. This CDR3 is built from 14 residues. The CDR3 DNA is TGTGCCAGCAGCGCGACTAGCGGGAGTTACGAGCAGTTCTTC. Translation gives CASSATSGSYEQFF.

V gene TRBV27 combines with J gene TRBJ2-7; D possibly corresponds to TRBD1 (5 bases). This CDR3 is 14 amino acids long. Trimming took off 4 bases at V and 3 bases at J, with 13 bases between the two ends. Germline assignment: CDR1 MNHEY and CDR2 SMNVEV (reference sequence). The CDR3 loop is CASSSQGPFYEQYF. CDR3 in DNA: TGTGCCAGCAGTTCCCAGGGTCCCTTCTACGAGCAGTACTTC.

The V gene is TRBV28, the J gene TRBJ1-2, with D possibly matching TRBD1 (6 bases). The CDR3 loop spans 15 amino acids. Germline V CDR1 and CDR2: MDHEN, SYDVKM. The ends were cut back, 6 bases at V and 1 base at J, with 15 bases in the middle. CDR3 in DNA: TGTGCCAGCAGACAGCCAGGGGCCTTTAACTATGGCTACACCTTC. Amino acids: CASRQPGAFNYGYTF.

This clonotype was recorded only once. The V and J genes are TRBV20-1 and TRBJ2-4; D not certain. This CDR3 is built from 15 residues. V was clipped by 4 bases and J by 3 bases, with 16 bases between them. Germline CDR1 and CDR2: DFQATT and SNEGSKA (reference sequence). The CDR3 region has the DNA TGCAGTGCTAACGGACGGCCTTCCAACAAAAACATTCAGTACTTC. Its protein product is CSANGRPSNKNIQYF.